This T cell receptor beta chain was obtained from a study of cytomegalovirus exposure and HLA in healthy donors. The length of the CDR3 is 15 residues. With V trimmed by 8 bases and J by 4 bases, 8 bases remained unmatched. Germline CDR1 SEHNR, CDR2 FQNEAQ (reference sequence). There are a few counts of this clone. Primers: 60 Vbeta forward and 13 Jbeta reverse. Data came from immunoSEQ multiplex PCR; TCRdb stores just in-frame clones and leaves some out. Here the sample spans about 170,000 clones, approximately 82% being singletons. Sequenced input: PBMCs. This sequence joins TRBV7-9 and TRBJ1-3, with 10 bases matching TRBD1. The origin of this receptor is a male donor in good health and CMV-seronegative. The CDR3 spells CASGPDRGQGNTIYF. The CDR3 DNA sequence: TGTGCCAGCGGTCCTGACAGGGGGCAAGGAAACACCATATATTTT.